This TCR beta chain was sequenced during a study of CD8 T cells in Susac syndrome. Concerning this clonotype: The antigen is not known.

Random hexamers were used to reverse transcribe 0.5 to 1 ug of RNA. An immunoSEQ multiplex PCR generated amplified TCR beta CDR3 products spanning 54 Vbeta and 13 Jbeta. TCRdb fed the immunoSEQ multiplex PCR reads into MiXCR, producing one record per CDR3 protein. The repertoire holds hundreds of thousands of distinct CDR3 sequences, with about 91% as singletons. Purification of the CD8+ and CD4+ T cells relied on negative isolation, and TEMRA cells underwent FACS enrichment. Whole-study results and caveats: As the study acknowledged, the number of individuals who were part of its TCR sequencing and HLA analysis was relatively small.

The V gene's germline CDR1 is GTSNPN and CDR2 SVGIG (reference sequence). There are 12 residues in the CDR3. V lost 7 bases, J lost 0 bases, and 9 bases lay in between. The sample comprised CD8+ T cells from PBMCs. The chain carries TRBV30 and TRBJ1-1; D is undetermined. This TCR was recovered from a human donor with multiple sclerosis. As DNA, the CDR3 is TGTGCCTCCTTGGACGTGAACACTGAAGCTTTCTTT. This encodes CASLDVNTEAFF. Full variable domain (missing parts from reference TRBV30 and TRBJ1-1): SQTIHQWPATLVQPVGSPLSLECTVEGTSNPNLYWYRQAAGRGLQLLFYSVGIGQISSEVPQNLSASRPQDRQFILSSKKLLLSDSGFYLCASLDVNTEAFFGQGTRLTVV.